Below are 32 T cell receptor beta chains sequenced from a single sample in a study of glioma-infiltrating T cells. The iRepertoire nested amplicon-rescue multiplex PCR amplified TCR alpha and beta CDR3s from RNA. One entry per CDR3 protein, called by TCRdb with MiXCR from the multiplex PCR reads. The sample records 160,000 or so distinct CDR3 sequences, over 40% being singletons. Sequencing was performed on glioma tissue, nonneoplastic brain tissue, or PBMCs (not recorded which). Receptors were obtained from a human donor with low-grade glioma or glioblastoma, undergoing nonglioma brain surgery, or in good health (not recorded which).

This clonotype was detected only once. The junction does not match germline at one end; this may be a read error. V gene TRBV9 combines with J gene TRBJ2-3; 9 bases agree with TRBD1. The CDR3 has 15 amino acids. Per germline, CDR1 SGDLS and CDR2 YYNGEE. In DNA form, the CDR3 reads TGTGCCAGCAGCACAGGGGGCCGACGAACAGATAAGCAGTATTTT. Translation gives CASSTGGRRTDKQYF.

Comments on this clonotype: A read error may explain this, as a much larger clone is one base away. CDR3 sequence (DNA): TGTGCCAGCAGTGTCTCAGGGTGGGGAGAGAACCAGTACTTC. Its protein is CASSVSGWGENQYF. This sequence joins TRBV28 and TRBJ2-5; D might be TRBD1 or TRBD2, each matching 5 bases. The CDR3 loop spans 14 amino acids. Germline V gene data show CDR1 as MDHEN and CDR2 as SYDVKM. Variable domain in full (rest from reference TRBV28 and TRBJ2-5): DVKVTQSSRYLVKRTGEKVFLECVQDMDHENMFWYRQDPGLGLRLIYFSYDVKMKEKGDIPEGYSVSREKKERFSLILESASTNQTSMYLCASSVSGWGENQYFGPGTRLLVL.

About this clonotype itself: This CDR3 fails to terminate in the conserved phenylalanine or tryptophan, so it likely reflects a read error. This sequence joins TRBV7-2 and TRBJ1-5; D is uncertain. This CDR3 spans 15 amino acids. The V end was cut by 5 bases, the J end by 0 bases, with 11 bases between. CDR1 is SGHTA, CDR2 FQGNSA, per germline. The DNA for the CDR3 is TGTGCCAGCAGCCTAGATACACATAGCAATCAGCCCCAGCATTCT. It specifies CASSLDTHSNQPQHS.

A remark on this clonotype: One end of the junction varies from germline; a read error may be responsible. V usage is TRBV20-1 and J usage is TRBJ2-1, with TRBD2 matching over 8 bases. The CDR3 totals 13 residues. Looked up from germline, CDR1 is DFQATT and CDR2 is SNEGSKA (reference sequence). CDR3 in DNA: TGCAGTGCTGGGACTAGTATGTCGAATGAGCAGTTATTT. It yields the protein CSAGTSMSNEQLF.

About this clonotype: The junction does not match germline at one end; this may be a read error. The chain recombines TRBV4-1 with TRBJ2-1, with D possibly TRBD2 on 6 matching bases. The CDR3 contains 17 residues. The germline CDR1 and CDR2 sequences are MGHRA and YSYEKL. The CDR3 sequence: CASSQQRVAGTYNEQSF. The CDR3 DNA follows: TGCGCCAGCAGCCAACAAAGAGTTGCGGGGACCTACAATGAGCAGTCCTTC.

About this clonotype itself: This may stem from a read error, because a much larger clone lies one nucleotide away. The rearrangement links TRBV20-1 to TRBJ2-5; D possibly matches TRBD1 or TRBD2 (5 bases each). The V gene's germline CDR1 is DFQATT and CDR2 SNEGSKA (reference sequence). The CDR3 loop spans 15 amino acids. CDR3 DNA: TGCAGTGCTAGTGGAGCGGTCCCCAGGGAAGAGACCAAGTACTTC. Protein: CSASGAVPREETKYF.

This clonotype was counted at least ten times. V and J are TRBV7-9 and TRBJ1-1; no clear D. CDR3 length equals 15 residues. V was clipped by 4 bases and J by 5 bases, with 17 bases between them. CDR1 is SEHNR and CDR2 is FQNEAQ in the germline V gene (reference sequence). The CDR3, as DNA: TGTGCCAGCAGCTCGCCTAGGTTGTTATTAACTGAAGCTTTCTTT. This translates into CASSSPRLLLTEAFF. The full variable domain, rest sourced from reference TRBV7-9 and TRBJ1-1, is DTGVSQNPRHKITKRGQNVTFRCDPISEHNRLYWYRQTLGQGPEFLTYFQNEAQLEKSRLLSDRFSAERPKGSFSTLEIQRTEQGDSAMYLCASSSPRLLLTEAFFGQGTRLTVV.

The gene calls are TRBV2 and TRBJ2-7; 10 nucleotides match TRBD1. J was trimmed by 7 bases and V by 3 bases; bases with no gene match: 6. The CDR3 consists of 14 residues. Germline V gene sequence: CDR1 SNHLY, CDR2 FYNNEI. The CDR3 nucleotides read TGTGCCAGCAGTGATGGGACAGGGGTTGAAGAGCAGTACTTC. This gives the protein CASSDGTGVEEQYF.

Turning to this clonotype: A much larger clone lies one base from this, so it may be a read error. The J gene is TRBJ2-3, the V gene TRBV28, with a weak D call TRBD1 (7 bases). The germline V gene has CDR1 MDHEN and CDR2 SYDVKM. CDR3 length equals 15 residues. The CDR3 region is CASSLYRGGADTPYF. The CDR3 nucleotides read TGTGCCAGCAGTTTATACAGGGGAGGAGCAGATACGCCGTATTTT.

For this clonotype: A much larger clonotype is one base distant, so this may be a read error. The V and J genes are TRBV3-1 and TRBJ1-1, with a weak D call TRBD1 (6 bases). Germline V gives CDR1 LGHDT, CDR2 YNNKEL (reference sequence). The CDR3 contains 15 residues. Between the trimmed V and J ends, which lost 3 bases and 4 bases, there was a span of 15 bases. The CDR3 region has the DNA TGTGCCAGCAGCCAGAAAGAGGGGGGGCGCACTGAAGCTTTCTTT. It yields the protein CASSQKEGGRTEAFF.

Ten or more counts support this clonotype. This chain links TRBV6-1 with TRBJ1-6; a possible D gene is TRBD1 (5 bases). The germline V and J ends were trimmed by 4 bases and 10 bases, with 8 bases remaining between them. Germline V gene sequence: CDR1 MNHNS, CDR2 SASEGT. The CDR3 runs to 12 residues. Here the CDR3 reads CASSVRDSPLHF. In nucleotides, the CDR3 is TGTGCCAGCAGTGTCCGGGACTCACCCCTCCACTTT.

Details on this clonotype: This may arise from a read error, as a much more abundant clone is one base away. CDR3 nucleotide sequence: TGTGCCAGCAGGACACAGGGGGCTAAGACCCAGTACTTC. Translated: CASRTQGAKTQYF. The chain is built from TRBV6-1 and TRBJ2-5; TRBD1 matches 9 bases. Germline trimming cut 6 bases from V and 6 bases from J; bases unmatched to any gene: 5. Germline CDR1 is MNHNS and CDR2 is SASEGT. The CDR3 has 13 residues.

A remark on this clonotype: A much larger clonotype is one base distant, so this may be a read error. The chain carries TRBV20-1 and TRBJ2-1; 7 nucleotides line up with TRBD2. Trimming at V came to 3 bases and at J to 3 bases, leaving 14 bases not matched to a gene. The CDR3 loop spans 17 amino acids. The germline CDR1 and CDR2 sequences are DFQATT and SNEGSKA (reference sequence). CDR3 sequence reads: CSARVPWRGTNYNEQFF. The CDR3 nucleotides read TGCAGTGCTAGGGTCCCTTGGCGGGGGACCAACTACAATGAGCAGTTCTTC.

V usage is TRBV20-1 and J usage is TRBJ2-7; 8 bases agree with TRBD2. Looked up from germline, CDR1 is DFQATT and CDR2 is SNEGSKA (reference sequence). The CDR3 is made up of 16 amino acids. V was clipped by 0 bases and J by 3 bases; unmatched bases: 10. CDR3 protein: CSARDIGTRVNYEQYF. The CDR3 DNA reads as TGCAGTGCTAGAGATATTGGGACTAGAGTTAACTACGAGCAGTACTTC.

For this clonotype: A much larger clone differs from this one at a single base, so this may be a read error. The chain carries TRBV7-9 and TRBJ2-5; D is uncertain. The CDR3 runs to 15 residues. Per germline, CDR1 SEHNR and CDR2 FQNEAQ (reference sequence). The V end was cut by 5 bases, the J end by 5 bases, with 18 bases between. Here the CDR3 DNA reads TGTGCCAGCAGCGATGGCGGCCTAATGATTGAGACCCAGTACTTC. Residues: CASSDGGLMIETQYF.

The table lists this clonotype with a few counts. This rearrangement joins TRBV2 to TRBJ2-5; 8 bases fit TRBD2. The CDR3 is made up of 16 amino acids. Looked up from germline, CDR1 is SNHLY and CDR2 is FYNNEI. Unmatched junction bases numbered 13, after V lost 6 bases and J lost 4 bases. The CDR3 nucleotides are TGTGCCAGCAGGCCCCCCGGGAGGGGACTAGTAGAGACCCAGTACTTC. Translation: CASRPPGRGLVETQYF.

The table lists this clonotype with a few counts. V usage is TRBV29-1 and J usage is TRBJ1-3; 8 bases are a match to TRBD1. The CDR3 length is 11 residues. The J segment lost 7 bases and the V segment lost 5 bases, leaving 1 base of the junction unmatched. CDR1 is SQVTM and CDR2 is ANQGSEA in the germline V gene. The CDR3 sequence: CSVQGANTIYF. In DNA, the CDR3 is TGCAGCGTTCAGGGGGCTAACACCATATATTTT.

With respect to this clonotype: A much larger clone sits a single nucleotide away, making a read error possible. The chain employs TRBV20-1 and TRBJ2-5; D ambiguous. Deletions cut 3 bases from V and 3 bases from J, with 11 bases between. The CDR3 extends over 13 amino acids. Germline V gene data show CDR1 as DFQATT and CDR2 as SNEGSKA (reference sequence). In DNA form, the CDR3 reads TGCAGTGCTAGGGTCCCCGGCGAAGAGACCCAGTACTTC. It codes for CSARVPGEETQYF.

Details on this clonotype: At one end, the junction sequence differs from germline, possibly due to a read error. The rearrangement joins TRBV6-1 to TRBJ1-6; 8 bases align to TRBD1. Germline lookup yields CDR1 MNHNS and CDR2 SASEGT. The CDR3 totals 15 residues. CDR3 region: CASSTGTGSNTPLHF. CDR3 nucleotides: TGTGCCAGCTCCACCGGGACAGGAAGTAATACACCCCTCCACTTT.

Concerning this clonotype itself: An end of the junction differs from the germline gene, which may be a read error. This rearrangement joins TRBV20-1 to TRBJ1-1; possible D gene TRBD1, 6 bases. This CDR3 contains 10 residues. Looked up from germline, CDR1 is DFQATT and CDR2 is SNEGSKA (reference sequence). Here the CDR3 reads CSAWDTGAFF. Here the CDR3 DNA reads TGCAGTGCATGGGACACTGGAGCTTTCTTT.

This clonotype was picked up one time. One base away lies a much larger clone, so this may be a sequencing read error. The chain carries TRBV20-1 and TRBJ2-2, with D hard to call. The CDR3 sequence is 14 residues long. Trimming pared 3 bases from V and 3 bases from J, leaving 11 bases between. The V gene's germline CDR1 is DFQATT and CDR2 SNEGSKA (reference sequence). CDR3 region: CSASGETDTGELFF. DNA for the CDR3: TGCAGTGCTAGTGGGGAAACGGACACCGGGGAGCTGTTTTTT.

This clonotype was seen only a few times. This chain links TRBV29-1 with TRBJ1-3; D may be TRBD1 (5 bases). Germline values: CDR1 SQVTM, CDR2 ANQGSEA. V gave up 3 bases and J gave up 2 bases, with 8 bases separating them. This CDR3 spans 13 amino acids. In nucleotides, the CDR3 is TGCAGCGTTGATACGGGGGCTGGAAACACCATATATTTT. It encodes CSVDTGAGNTIYF.

This chain connects TRBV10-3 to TRBJ1-4, with D perhaps matching TRBD1 (6 bases). The V gene's germline CDR1 is ENHRY and CDR2 SYGVKD. The CDR3 is 13 residues long. The V end was cut by 3 bases, the J end by 8 bases, with 10 bases between. CDR3 loop: CAISDRGHEKLFF. The CDR3 nucleotides are TGTGCCATCAGTGACAGGGGACACGAAAAACTGTTTTTT.

In this sample, this clonotype turned up once. V is TRBV12-3 or TRBV12-4 and J is TRBJ1-3, with 9 bases fitting TRBD1. The CDR3 runs 15 residues. J gave up 2 bases and V 6 bases, and 5 bases lay outside the gene matches. The CDR3 here is CASRPDRGTGNTIYF. DNA of the CDR3: TGTGCCAGCAGGCCGGACAGGGGAACTGGAAACACCATATATTTT.

At least ten counts were recorded for this clonotype. DNA of the CDR3: TGTGCCACCAGCAGGGGATTAGCGGGGTCCACAGATACGCAGTATTTT. Protein sequence: CATSRGLAGSTDTQYF. This chain uses TRBV15 with TRBJ2-3; 8 positions agree with TRBD2. The CDR3 contains 16 residues. Germline lookup yields CDR1 LNHNV and CDR2 YYDKDF (reference sequence). Trimming took 3 bases from V and 2 from J; bases not matched to a gene: 7.

The chain couples TRBV27 to TRBJ2-1, with TRBD2 matching over 7 bases. The CDR3 extends over 15 amino acids. Trimming cost V 0 bases and J 8 bases; bases outside gene matches: 7. Germline assignment: CDR1 MNHEY and CDR2 SMNVEV (reference sequence). The chain's CDR3 is CASSLSSAGSYEQFF. In DNA form, the CDR3 reads TGTGCCAGCAGTTTATCCTCAGCGGGAAGCTATGAGCAGTTCTTC.

Points on this clonotype: One junction end disagrees with the germline gene, perhaps due to a read error. The chain is built from TRBV5-1 and TRBJ1-1; a weak D match, TRBD1 (5 bases). The germline V gene encodes CDR1 SGHRS and CDR2 YFSETQ. The CDR3 is 12 amino acids. This CDR3 is CASRLEGTEAFF. In DNA form, the CDR3 reads TGCGCCAGCAGATTGGAGGGGACTGAAGCTTTCTTT.

This clonotype was seen at least ten times. CDR3 amino acids: CASSSYRDGNSEAFF. The CDR3, as DNA: TGTGCCAGCAGCTCCTACCGGGACGGGAATTCTGAAGCTTTCTTT. The chain carries TRBV28 and TRBJ1-1, with D tentatively TRBD1 (5 bases). Trimming pared 6 bases from V and 6 bases from J, leaving 20 bases between. The CDR3 extends over 15 amino acids. CDR1 MDHEN and CDR2 SYDVKM come from the germline V gene.

The chain has TRBV3-1 and TRBJ2-5, with 9 bases lining up with TRBD2. CDR1 LGHDT and CDR2 YNNKEL come from the germline V gene (reference sequence). This CDR3 is built from 14 residues. With 4 bases clipped from V and 3 bases from J, the junction kept 3 bases outside the gene matches. This chain's CDR3 is CASSLRTSEETQYF. The CDR3 nucleotides are TGTGCCAGCAGCCTCAGGACTAGCGAAGAGACCCAGTACTTC.

Turning to this clonotype: This sequence may be a read error, since a much larger clone differs from it by one base. The chain couples TRBV4-1 to TRBJ1-3; D is uncertain. CDR3 size: 15 residues. Germline V gene sequence: CDR1 MGHRA, CDR2 YSYEKL. CDR3 region: CARSQVVSSGNTIYF. The CDR3 nucleotides read TGCGCCAGAAGCCAAGTTGTGAGTTCTGGAAACACCATATATTTT.

Notes on this clonotype: This may come from a read error, since a much larger clone is one base off. The V call is TRBV11-2, the J call TRBJ1-1; the D gene is possibly TRBD1 (6 bases). V was shortened by 2 bases and J by 1 base, with 8 bases between the two germline ends. CDR1 and CDR2 (germline): SGHAT, FQNNGV. The CDR3 has 14 residues. Written as DNA, the CDR3 is TGTGCCAGCAGCTTAATCAGGGGGAACACTGAAGCTTTCTTT. Translating gives CASSLIRGNTEAFF.

Concerning this clonotype itself: The junction differs from germline at one of its ends, possibly a read error. The chain carries TRBV12-3 or TRBV12-4 and TRBJ1-5; no definite D call. The CDR3 covers 15 residues. The CDR3 bases are TGTGCCAGCAGTCAGGACGGACGAAGCAATCAGGCCCAGCATTTT. Its protein product is CASSQDGRSNQAQHF.